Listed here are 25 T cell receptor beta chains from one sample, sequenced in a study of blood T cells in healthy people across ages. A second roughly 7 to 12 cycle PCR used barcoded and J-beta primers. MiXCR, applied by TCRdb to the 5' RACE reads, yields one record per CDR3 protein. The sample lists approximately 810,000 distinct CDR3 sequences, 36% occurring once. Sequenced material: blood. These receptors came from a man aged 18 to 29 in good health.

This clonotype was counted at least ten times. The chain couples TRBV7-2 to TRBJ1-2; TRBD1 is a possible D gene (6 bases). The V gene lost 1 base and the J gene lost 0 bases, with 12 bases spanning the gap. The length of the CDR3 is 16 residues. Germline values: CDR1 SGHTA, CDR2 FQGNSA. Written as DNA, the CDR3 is TGTGCCAGCAGCTTAGGCACAGGGATGACTAACTATGGCTACACCTTC. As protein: CASSLGTGMTNYGYTF.

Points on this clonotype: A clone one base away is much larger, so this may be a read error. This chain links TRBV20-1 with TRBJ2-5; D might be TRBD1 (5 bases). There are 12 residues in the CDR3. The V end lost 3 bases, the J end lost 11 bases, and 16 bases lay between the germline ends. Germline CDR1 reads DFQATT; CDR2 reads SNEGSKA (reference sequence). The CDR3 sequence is CSASVRENEQYF. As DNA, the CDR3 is TGCAGTGCTAGTGTCAGGGAAAATGAGCAGTACTTC.

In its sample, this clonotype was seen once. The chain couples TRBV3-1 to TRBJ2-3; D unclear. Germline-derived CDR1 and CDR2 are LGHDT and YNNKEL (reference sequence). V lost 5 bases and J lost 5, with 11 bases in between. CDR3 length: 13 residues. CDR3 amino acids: CASSEVQIDTQYF. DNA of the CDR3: TGTGCCAGCAGCGAAGTTCAGATAGATACGCAGTATTTT.

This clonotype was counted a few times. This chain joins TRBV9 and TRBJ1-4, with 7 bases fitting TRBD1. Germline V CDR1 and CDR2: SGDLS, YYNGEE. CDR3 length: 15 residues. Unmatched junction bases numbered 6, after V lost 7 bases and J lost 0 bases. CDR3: CASGGQVATNEKLFF. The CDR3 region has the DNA TGTGCCAGCGGCGGACAGGTGGCAACTAATGAAAAACTGTTTTTT.

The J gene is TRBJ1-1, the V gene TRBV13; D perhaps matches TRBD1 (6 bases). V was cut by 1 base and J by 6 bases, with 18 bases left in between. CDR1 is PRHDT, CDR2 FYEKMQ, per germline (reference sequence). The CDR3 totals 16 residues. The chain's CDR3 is CASSLELFQGSPEAFF. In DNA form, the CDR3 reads TGTGCCAGCAGCTTAGAATTGTTCCAGGGGAGCCCTGAAGCTTTCTTT.

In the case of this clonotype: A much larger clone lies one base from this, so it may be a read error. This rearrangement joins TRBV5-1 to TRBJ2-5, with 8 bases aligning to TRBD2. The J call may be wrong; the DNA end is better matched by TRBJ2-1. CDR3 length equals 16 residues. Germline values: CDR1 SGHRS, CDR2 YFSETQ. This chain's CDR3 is CASSLDLRTSQETQFF. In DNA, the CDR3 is TGCGCCAGCAGCTTGGATCTTCGGACTAGCCAAGAGACCCAGTTCTTC.

In DNA form, the CDR3 reads TGCAGTGCTAGATCCCGGGGTTCTCCTTACGAGCAGTACTTC. This gives the protein CSARSRGSPYEQYF. The chain couples TRBV20-1 to TRBJ2-7, with a weak D call TRBD2 (5 bases). Trimming shortened V by 2 bases and J by 4 bases, and 15 bases separated the two germline ends. This CDR3 comprises 14 residues. Per germline, CDR1 DFQATT and CDR2 SNEGSKA (reference sequence).

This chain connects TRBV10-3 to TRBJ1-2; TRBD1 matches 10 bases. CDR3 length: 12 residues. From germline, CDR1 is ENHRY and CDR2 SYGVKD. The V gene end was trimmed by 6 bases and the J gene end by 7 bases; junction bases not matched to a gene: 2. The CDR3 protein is CAIRTGGLGYTF. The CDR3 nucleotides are TGTGCCATCAGGACAGGGGGCCTTGGCTACACCTTC.

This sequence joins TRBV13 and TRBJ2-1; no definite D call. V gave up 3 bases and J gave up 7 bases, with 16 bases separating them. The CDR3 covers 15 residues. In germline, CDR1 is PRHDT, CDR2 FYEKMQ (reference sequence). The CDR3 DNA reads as TGTGCCAGCAGCTTCCCCATGGCTGGGAAAAATGAGCAGTTCTTC. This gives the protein CASSFPMAGKNEQFF.

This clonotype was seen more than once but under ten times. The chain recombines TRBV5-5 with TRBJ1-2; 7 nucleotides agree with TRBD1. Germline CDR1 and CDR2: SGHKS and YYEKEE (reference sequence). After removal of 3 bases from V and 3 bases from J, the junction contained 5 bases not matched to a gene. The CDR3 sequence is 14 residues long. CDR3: CASSSYQGDYGYTF. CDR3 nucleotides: TGTGCCAGCAGCTCATATCAGGGGGACTATGGCTACACCTTC.

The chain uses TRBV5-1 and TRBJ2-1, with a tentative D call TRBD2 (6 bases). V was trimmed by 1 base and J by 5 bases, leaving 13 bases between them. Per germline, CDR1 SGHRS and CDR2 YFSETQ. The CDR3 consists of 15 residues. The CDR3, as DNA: TGCGCCAGCAGCTTGTATTCCACTAGCAACAATGAGCAGTTCTTC. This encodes CASSLYSTSNNEQFF.

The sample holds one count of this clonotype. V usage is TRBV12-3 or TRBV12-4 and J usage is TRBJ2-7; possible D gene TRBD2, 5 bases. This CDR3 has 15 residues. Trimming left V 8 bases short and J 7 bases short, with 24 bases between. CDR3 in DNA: TGTGCCAGCTGCCGCCGGGGTGCCTCCTACAATGAGCAGTACTTC. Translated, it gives CASCRRGASYNEQYF.

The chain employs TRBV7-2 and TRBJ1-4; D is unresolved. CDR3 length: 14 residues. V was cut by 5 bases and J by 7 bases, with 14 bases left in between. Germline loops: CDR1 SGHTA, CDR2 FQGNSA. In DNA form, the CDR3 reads TGTGCCAGCAGCCAAGGGCTCCTTGGTGAAAAACTGTTTTTT. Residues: CASSQGLLGEKLFF. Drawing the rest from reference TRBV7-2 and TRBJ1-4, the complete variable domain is GAGVSQSPSNKVTEKGKDVELRCDPISGHTALYWYRQSLGQGLEFLIYFQGNSAPDKSGLPSDRFSAERTGGSVSTLTIQRTQQEDSAVYLCASSQGLLGEKLFFGSGTQLSVL.

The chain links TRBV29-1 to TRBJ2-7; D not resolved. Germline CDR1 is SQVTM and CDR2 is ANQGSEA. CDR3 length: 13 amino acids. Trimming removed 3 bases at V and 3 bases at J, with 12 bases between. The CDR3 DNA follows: TGCAGCGTTGATGCCCAGATCCACTACGAGCAGTACTTC. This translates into CSVDAQIHYEQYF.

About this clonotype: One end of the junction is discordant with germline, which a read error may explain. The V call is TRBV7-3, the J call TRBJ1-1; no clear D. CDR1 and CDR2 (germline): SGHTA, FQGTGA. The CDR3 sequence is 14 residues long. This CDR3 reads CASSLLVMNTEAFF. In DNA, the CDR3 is TGCGCCAGCAGCTTACTGGTCATGAACACTGAAGCTTTCTTT.

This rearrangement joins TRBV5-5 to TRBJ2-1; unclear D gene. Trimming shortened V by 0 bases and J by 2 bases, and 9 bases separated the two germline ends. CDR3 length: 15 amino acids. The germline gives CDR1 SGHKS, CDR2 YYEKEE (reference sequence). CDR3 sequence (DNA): TGTGCCAGCAGCTTGGTTGATAGCCCCTACAATGAGCAGTTCTTC. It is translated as CASSLVDSPYNEQFF.

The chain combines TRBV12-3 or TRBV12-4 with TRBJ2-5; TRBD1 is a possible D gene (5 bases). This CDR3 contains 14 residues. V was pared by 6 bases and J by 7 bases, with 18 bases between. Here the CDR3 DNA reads TGTGCCAGCAGCCCTAGGACACCGCGTGGGACCCAGTACTTC. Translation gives CASSPRTPRGTQYF.

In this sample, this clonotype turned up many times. The CDR3 nucleotides read TGTGCCAGCAGCTTGGGGGCCCAGGGCACAGATACGCAGTATTTT. Protein product: CASSLGAQGTDTQYF. The chain carries TRBV5-8 and TRBJ2-3, with D unresolved. The CDR3 loop spans 15 amino acids. Germline CDR1 and CDR2: SGHTS and YDEGEE. V shed 0 bases and J shed 1 base, with 9 bases lying between them.

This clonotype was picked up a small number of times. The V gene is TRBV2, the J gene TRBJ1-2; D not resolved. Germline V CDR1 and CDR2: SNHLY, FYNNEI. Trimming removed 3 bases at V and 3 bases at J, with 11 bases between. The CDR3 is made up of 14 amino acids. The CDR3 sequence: CASSDTVRDYGYTF. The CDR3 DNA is TGTGCCAGCAGTGATACGGTCCGGGACTATGGCTACACCTTC.

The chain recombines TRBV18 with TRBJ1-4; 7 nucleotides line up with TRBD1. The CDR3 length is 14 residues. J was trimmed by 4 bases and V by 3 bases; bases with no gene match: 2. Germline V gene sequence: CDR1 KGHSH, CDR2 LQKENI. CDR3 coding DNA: TGTGCCAGCTCACCGGGACAGTATAATGAAAAACTGTTTTTT. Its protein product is CASSPGQYNEKLFF.

CDR3 loop: CSARPSGQIVSPLHF. DNA of the CDR3: TGCAGTGCTAGACCTTCGGGACAGATAGTTTCACCCCTCCACTTT. V is TRBV20-1 and J is TRBJ1-6, with 7 bases that match TRBD1. The germline CDR1 and CDR2 sequences are DFQATT and SNEGSKA (reference sequence). V trimming: 2 bases; J trimming: 9 bases; junction bases outside the gene matches: 10. The CDR3 length is 15 residues.

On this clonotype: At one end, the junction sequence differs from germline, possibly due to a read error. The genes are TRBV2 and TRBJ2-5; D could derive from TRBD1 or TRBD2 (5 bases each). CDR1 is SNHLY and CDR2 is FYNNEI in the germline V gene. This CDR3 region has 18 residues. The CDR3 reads CASGDHLNVGVMNNEQYF. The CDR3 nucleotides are TGTGCCAGCGGTGACCACCTTAATGTGGGGGTTATGAACAATGAGCAGTACTTC. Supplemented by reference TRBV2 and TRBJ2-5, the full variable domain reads EPEVTQTPSHQVTQMGQEVILRCVPISNHLYFYWYRQILGQKVEFLVSFYNNEISEKSEIFDDQFSVERPDGSNFTLKIRSTKLEDSAMYFCASGDHLNVGVMNNEQYFGPGTRLLVL.

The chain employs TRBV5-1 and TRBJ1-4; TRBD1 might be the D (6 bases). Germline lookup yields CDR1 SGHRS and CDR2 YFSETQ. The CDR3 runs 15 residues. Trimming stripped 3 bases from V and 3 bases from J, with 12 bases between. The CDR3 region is CASSSQTGSNEKLFF. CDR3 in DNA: TGCGCCAGCAGCTCTCAGACAGGTTCTAATGAAAAACTGTTTTTT.

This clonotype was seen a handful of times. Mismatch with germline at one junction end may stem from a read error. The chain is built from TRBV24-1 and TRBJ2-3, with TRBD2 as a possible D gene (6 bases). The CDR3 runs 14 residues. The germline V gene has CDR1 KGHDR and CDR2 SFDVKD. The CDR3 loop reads CAASEPTGDYTQYF. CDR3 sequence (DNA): TGTGCCGCCAGTGAACCCACTGGGGACTATACGCAGTATTTT.

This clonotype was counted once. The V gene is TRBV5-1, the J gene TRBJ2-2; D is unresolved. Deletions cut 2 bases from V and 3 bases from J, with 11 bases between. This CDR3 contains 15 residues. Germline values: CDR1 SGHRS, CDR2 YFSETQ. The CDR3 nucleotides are TGCGCCAGCAGCTTTGCTGGGATGGACACCGGGGAGCTGTTTTTT. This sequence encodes CASSFAGMDTGELFF.